Below, 20 T cell receptor beta chains from the same sample are listed, as sequenced in a study of low-dose radiotherapy and immunotherapy resistance in tumors. First-strand cDNA used TRAV- and TRBV-specific primers, covering alpha and beta chains. A roughly 22-cycle PCR with a constant-region primer and V-primer adapter amplified TCRs. TCRdb ran MiXCR on the reads and lists one entry per CDR3 protein. This table holds about 10,000 distinct CDR3 sequences, 50% to 65% found once. The source of these receptors is a human donor with advanced metastatic prostate, ovarian, gallbladder or colorectal cancer (not recorded which). This table probably holds off-target reads from a library built for another chain.

Sample share makes this clonotype medium-sized (0.01 to 0.1%). J is TRBJ2-1 and V is TRBV5-1, with 10 nucleotides matching TRBD2. Trimming at V came to 1 base and at J to 7 bases, leaving 5 bases not matched to a gene. Germline values: CDR1 SGHRS, CDR2 YFSETQ. This CDR3 contains 15 residues. The CDR3 sequence is CASSLTAGGKNEQFF. CDR3 coding DNA: TGCGCCAGCAGCTTGACAGCGGGGGGGAAGAATGAGCAGTTCTTC.

J is TRBJ2-1 and V is TRBV23-1; the D call may be TRBD1 or TRBD2 (5 bases each). TRBV23-1 is assigned to the ORF class and has an uncertain function. Trimming cost V 8 bases and J 0 bases, with 17 bases left between them. This CDR3 region has 16 residues. CDR3 sequence reads: CASGRRAGSSYNEQFF. The CDR3 region has the DNA TGCGCCAGCGGACGGCGGGCAGGGAGCTCCTACAATGAGCAGTTCTTC.

This clonotype was picked up a small number of times. The V call is TRBV28, the J call TRBJ2-7; 12 bases line up with TRBD1. V trimming: 7 bases; J trimming: 3 bases; junction bases outside the gene matches: 10. CDR3 length: 16 residues. Germline CDR1 and CDR2: MDHEN and SYDVKM. Written as DNA, the CDR3 is TGTGCCAGCACTCGAATCGGGACAGGGGGCCTCTACGAGCAGTACTTC. Encoded protein: CASTRIGTGGLYEQYF.

This clonotype was seen a few times. The V and J genes are TRBV28 and TRBJ2-1, with D unclear. CDR3 length equals 17 residues. V was clipped by 3 bases and J by 7 bases, with 22 bases between them. Germline values: CDR1 MDHEN, CDR2 SYDVKM. This CDR3 is CASSFWHTLPGGNEQFF. The CDR3 DNA reads as TGTGCCAGCAGTTTTTGGCACACTCTCCCTGGTGGGAATGAGCAGTTCTTC.

The chain is built from TRBV6-6 and TRBJ2-3; D not certain. The V end lost 4 bases, the J end lost 3 bases, and 11 bases lay between the germline ends. Germline V lookup: CDR1 MNHNY, CDR2 SVGAGI (reference sequence). The CDR3 loop spans 14 amino acids. For the CDR3, the DNA is TGTGCCAGCAGTTCGGGTGGTGAAACAGATACGCAGTATTTT. Amino acid sequence: CASSSGGETDTQYF.

V and J are TRBV5-1 and TRBJ1-1; D may be TRBD1 (5 bases). The germline CDR1 and CDR2 sequences are SGHRS and YFSETQ. This CDR3 contains 15 residues. V was cut by 2 bases and J by 3 bases, with 14 bases left in between. CDR3 in amino acids: CASSLSPGADTEAFF. CDR3 in DNA: TGCGCCAGCAGCTTATCCCCCGGGGCCGACACTGAAGCTTTCTTT.

V gene TRBV29-1 combines with J gene TRBJ1-1, with TRBD1 as a possible D gene (6 bases). CDR3 length equals 13 residues. The V end was cut by 7 bases, the J end by 5 bases, with 17 bases between. Looked up from germline, CDR1 is SQVTM and CDR2 is ANQGSEA. The CDR3 sequence: CSAFGGGGTEAFF. In nucleotides, the CDR3 is TGCAGCGCGTTTGGGGGAGGGGGAACTGAAGCTTTCTTT. Together with reference TRBV29-1 and TRBJ1-1, the CDR3 gives the full variable domain: SAVISQKPSRDICQRGTSLTIQCQVDSQVTMMFWYRQQPGQSLTLIATANQGSEATYESGFVIDKFPISRPNLTFSTLTVSNMSPEDSSIYLCSAFGGGGTEAFFGQGTRLTVV.

The chain uses TRBV4-2 and TRBJ1-1, with 7 positions matching TRBD1. The germline CDR1 and CDR2 sequences are LGHNA and YNFKEQ. J gave up 5 bases and V 4 bases, and 10 bases lay outside the gene matches. The CDR3 spans 15 residues. CDR3 sequence (DNA): TGTGCCAGCAGCCGTACCGACAGGGTAGTGACTGAAGCTTTCTTT. It yields the protein CASSRTDRVVTEAFF.

This clonotype showed up just a few times. The chain combines TRBV5-1 with TRBJ2-7; no clear D. The CDR3 runs 13 residues. Trimming pared 6 bases from V and 3 bases from J, leaving 13 bases between. Germline CDR1 SGHRS, CDR2 YFSETQ. DNA of the CDR3: TGCGCCAGCAAGCCCTCGCAGGTCTACGAGCAGTACTTC. It yields the protein CASKPSQVYEQYF.

With respect to this clonotype: An end of the junction differs from the germline gene, which may be a read error. The V and J genes are TRBV29-1 and TRBJ1-2, with 7 bases aligning to TRBD1. CDR1 and CDR2 from the germline V gene are SQVTM and ANQGSEA. The CDR3 is 11 amino acids. CDR3 region: CSVESPTGNLF. Here the CDR3 DNA reads TGCAGCGTTGAATCCCCGACAGGGAACCTCTTC.

The chain is built from TRBV28 and TRBJ2-7; TRBD1 matches at 8 bases. Germline lookup yields CDR1 MDHEN and CDR2 SYDVKM. V dropped 5 bases and J dropped 1; count of bases not matched to a gene: 7. CDR3 length: 15 amino acids. Here the CDR3 DNA reads TGTGCCAGCAGTCAAAACCGGGACAGGTCCTACGAGCAGTACTTC. This gives the protein CASSQNRDRSYEQYF.

The chain employs TRBV5-1 and TRBJ2-7, with D perhaps TRBD1 or TRBD2 (6 bases each). Germline CDR1 reads SGHRS; CDR2 reads YFSETQ. The CDR3 has 16 residues. V was pared by 0 bases and J by 6 bases, with 19 bases between. In nucleotides, the CDR3 is TGCGCCAGCAGCTTGGTGGTTGCCCCGGGGGCGGGCGAGCAGTACTTC. Its translation: CASSLVVAPGAGEQYF.

V usage is TRBV20-1 and J usage is TRBJ2-5; D gene unclear. The germline V gene has CDR1 DFQATT and CDR2 SNEGSKA (reference sequence). The CDR3 consists of 14 residues. V shed 1 base and J shed 10 bases, with 19 bases lying between them. The CDR3 DNA is TGCAGTGCTAGAGTCCGGACGGGCCATCAGAGCCAGTACTTC. Protein product: CSARVRTGHQSQYF.

The CDR3, as DNA: TGTGCCAGCAGCTTTAGACAGGGGTTCGGCTACACCTTC. Encoded protein: CASSFRQGFGYTF. The V and J genes are TRBV7-2 and TRBJ1-2, with TRBD1 matching over 8 bases. The CDR3 loop spans 13 amino acids. Germline CDR1 reads SGHTA; CDR2 reads FQGNSA. J gave up 8 bases and V 3 bases, and 5 bases lay outside the gene matches.

This clonotype has only a few counts. The chain has TRBV28 and TRBJ2-3, with unresolved D. There are 14 residues in the CDR3. Trimming left V 9 bases short and J 0 bases short, with 13 bases between. Germline assignment: CDR1 MDHEN and CDR2 SYDVKM. The CDR3 DNA is TGTGCCAGTTCCCCGGATGCTAGCACAGATACGCAGTATTTT. This gives the protein CASSPDASTDTQYF.

V is TRBV4-2 and J is TRBJ2-7, with a possible D match to TRBD2 (7 bases). The V end was cut by 0 bases, the J end by 3 bases, with 12 bases between. The CDR3 runs 15 residues. From germline, CDR1 is LGHNA and CDR2 YNFKEQ. CDR3 in DNA: TGTGCCAGCAGCCAAGAGGGGGGGCCTTTCTACGAGCAGTACTTC. This codes for CASSQEGGPFYEQYF.

The rearrangement links TRBV28 to TRBJ2-3; no clear D gene. CDR1 and CDR2 from the germline V gene are MDHEN and SYDVKM. The germline V and J ends were trimmed by 8 bases and 4 bases, with 22 bases remaining between them. This CDR3 is built from 16 residues. The CDR3 here is CASRPPLLFSADTQYF. Written as DNA, the CDR3 is TGTGCCAGCCGACCCCCACTCCTGTTCTCTGCAGATACGCAGTATTTT.

This clonotype appeared a single time. The chain has TRBV9 and TRBJ2-3; D might be TRBD2 (6 bases). The V end lost 4 bases, the J end lost 2 bases, and 17 bases lay between the germline ends. CDR1 is SGDLS, CDR2 YYNGEE, per germline. This CDR3 contains 16 residues. DNA for the CDR3: TGTGCCAGCAGCCTCCGGGACTCTTGGACCACAGATACGCAGTATTTT. Residues: CASSLRDSWTTDTQYF.

The table lists this clonotype with a count of one. The germline gene is not matched at one end of the junction; a read error may be the cause. The chain carries TRBV27 and TRBJ2-1; 10 bases match TRBD2. Germline V gene sequence: CDR1 MNHEY, CDR2 SMNVEV (reference sequence). The CDR3 is made up of 17 amino acids. For the CDR3, the DNA is TGTGCCAGCAGTCTATCCTCGAATAGCGGGAGGTCCAATGAGCAGTTCTTC. It specifies CASSLSSNSGRSNEQFF.

There are a few counts of this clonotype. The chain links TRBV3-1 to TRBJ2-2, with D uncertain. This CDR3 comprises 12 residues. Between the trimmed V and J ends, which lost 2 bases and 8 bases, there was a span of 6 bases. The germline CDR1 and CDR2 sequences are LGHDT and YNNKEL (reference sequence). The CDR3 DNA is TGTGCCAGCAGCCAATTAGAAGGGGAGCTGTTTTTT. Protein: CASSQLEGELFF.